Following are 23 T cell receptor beta chains from one sample sequenced in a study of shared clonotypes between healthy human individuals. The assay was immunoSEQ multiplex PCR, and TCRdb's table has in-frame clones only and misses some. The top ten clones hold 0.13% of a sample with about 2 million clones, 85% to 95% of them seen once. What was sequenced was naive CD4+ T cells sorted from blood. Subset described: CD45RA+ positively selected. These receptors originate from a man younger than 30 in good health.

This chain uses TRBV30 with TRBJ1-2, with TRBD1 matching over 8 bases. Germline trimming cut 2 bases from V and 3 bases from J; bases unmatched to any gene: 11. CDR3 length: 16 amino acids. CDR1 is GTSNPN, CDR2 SVGIG, per germline (reference sequence). This CDR3 reads CAWSRSLGQADYGYTF. The DNA for the CDR3 is TGTGCCTGGAGTAGGAGCTTGGGACAGGCAGACTATGGCTACACCTTC.

CDR3 region: CAISESNFYGYTF. The DNA for the CDR3 is TGTGCCATCAGTGAGTCTAACTTCTATGGCTACACCTTC. The chain recombines TRBV10-3 with TRBJ1-2; D gene ambiguous. This CDR3 is built from 13 residues. Trimming took off 0 bases at V and 4 bases at J, with 6 bases between the two ends. Per germline, CDR1 ENHRY and CDR2 SYGVKD.

This clone was detected a few times. Other DNA sequences from this sample encode an identical CDR3 as well. V gene TRBV5-1 combines with J gene TRBJ1-6, with D hard to call. The CDR3 totals 15 residues. V was trimmed by 0 bases and J by 3 bases, leaving 7 bases between them. Germline V lookup: CDR1 SGHRS, CDR2 YFSETQ. The chain's CDR3 is CASSLEGSYNSPLHF. The DNA for the CDR3 is TGCGCCAGCAGCTTGGAAGGGAGCTATAATTCACCCCTCCACTTT. The full variable domain, its missing parts supplied by reference TRBV5-1 and TRBJ1-6, is KAGVTQTPRYLIKTRGQQVTLSCSPISGHRSVSWYQQTPGQGLQFLFEYFSETQRNKGNFPGRFSGRQFSNSRSEMNVSTLELGDSALYLCASSLEGSYNSPLHFGNGTRLTVT.

This clone has only a few counts. The chain has TRBV5-6 and TRBJ2-5; 9 positions match TRBD1. Germline values: CDR1 SGHDT, CDR2 YYEEEE. The CDR3 is made up of 16 amino acids. Germline trimming cut 0 bases from V and 3 bases from J; bases unmatched to any gene: 6. CDR3 sequence: CASSLGGQGFEETQYF. CDR3 bases: TGTGCCAGCAGCTTGGGGGGACAGGGCTTTGAAGAGACCCAGTACTTC.

The chain recombines TRBV5-1 with TRBJ2-1; 11 bases align to TRBD2. Germline V gene sequence: CDR1 SGHRS, CDR2 YFSETQ. This CDR3 comprises 15 residues. J lost 7 bases, V lost 4 bases, and 7 bases had no gene match. CDR3 loop: CASSPDSGRGNEQFF. For the CDR3, the DNA is TGCGCCAGCAGCCCCGATAGCGGGAGGGGGAATGAGCAGTTCTTC.

This chain connects TRBV15 to TRBJ2-5; D is ambiguous. The CDR3 is 17 residues long. Germline V CDR1 and CDR2: LNHNV, YYDKDF (reference sequence). The V gene lost 1 base and the J gene lost 1 base, with 16 bases spanning the gap. The DNA for the CDR3 is TGTGCCACCAGCAGAGGGGTCCGCCGGAAACTCCAAGAGACCCAGTACTTC. The encoded protein is CATSRGVRRKLQETQYF.

The chain uses TRBV5-1 and TRBJ1-6, with D perhaps TRBD1 (5 bases). Trimming took off 4 bases at V and 5 bases at J, with 19 bases between the two ends. CDR3 length equals 17 residues. Per the germline V gene, CDR1 is SGHRS and CDR2 is YFSETQ. CDR3 sequence: CASSRSWDGYNNSPLHF. In nucleotides, the CDR3 is TGCGCCAGCAGCCGTTCTTGGGACGGCTACAATAATTCACCCCTCCACTTT.

This clone was detected only once. The rearrangement uses TRBV5-1 and TRBJ1-2, with D possibly being TRBD1 (5 bases). CDR3 length: 17 residues. CDR1 and CDR2 (germline): SGHRS, YFSETQ. The germline V and J ends were trimmed by 0 bases and 3 bases, with 18 bases remaining between them. The CDR3 DNA reads TGCGCCAGCAGCTTGGGGCAGGGAGGTTGGTCCCACTATGGCTACACCTTC. Encoded protein: CASSLGQGGWSHYGYTF.

A word on this clone: The same CDR3 arises from other DNA sequences in this sample as well. This chain connects TRBV7-2 to TRBJ2-7, with D hard to call. Trimming stripped 2 bases from V and 2 bases from J, with 4 bases between. Per the germline V gene, CDR1 is SGHTA and CDR2 is FQGNSA. CDR3 length: 12 amino acids. The CDR3 sequence: CASSLTAYEQYF. In DNA, the CDR3 is TGTGCCAGCAGCTTAACAGCCTACGAGCAGTACTTC.

The chain couples TRBV5-1 to TRBJ1-5, with D possibly being TRBD1 (6 bases). The CDR3 has 16 amino acids. Trimming shortened V by 0 bases and J by 7 bases, and 17 bases separated the two germline ends. CDR1 SGHRS and CDR2 YFSETQ come from the germline V gene. This CDR3 reads CASSLGTGAGGQPQHF. The CDR3 DNA reads as TGCGCCAGCAGCTTGGGAACCGGGGCCGGGGGCCAGCCCCAGCATTTT.

V gene TRBV30 combines with J gene TRBJ2-7; D is unclear. From germline, CDR1 is GTSNPN and CDR2 SVGIG (reference sequence). The length of the CDR3 is 10 residues. V lost 1 base to trimming and J lost 5 bases, with 3 bases between them. CDR3 amino acids: CAWSADEQYF. In nucleotides, the CDR3 is TGTGCCTGGAGTGCGGACGAGCAGTACTTC.

V gene TRBV6-1 combines with J gene TRBJ2-1; 11 nucleotides match TRBD2. The CDR3 has 16 amino acids. The germline V gene has CDR1 MNHNS and CDR2 SASEGT. The trim removed 4 bases at V and 6 bases at J, leaving 8 bases unmatched. The CDR3 DNA reads TGTGCCAGCAGTGCAAATTTAGCGGGGGGGATCAATGAGCAGTTCTTC. It yields the protein CASSANLAGGINEQFF.

The rearrangement links TRBV7-2 to TRBJ2-7; 8 bases are a match to TRBD2. The trim removed 2 bases at V and 5 bases at J, leaving 8 bases unmatched. Germline CDR1 SGHTA, CDR2 FQGNSA. The CDR3 covers 15 residues. Here the CDR3 DNA reads TGTGCCAGCAGCTTACGGGGGACTAGTACTGACGAGCAGTACTTC. Its translation: CASSLRGTSTDEQYF. Full variable domain (outside the CDR3, taken from reference TRBV7-2 and TRBJ2-7): GAGVSQSPSNKVTEKGKDVELRCDPISGHTALYWYRQSLGQGLEFLIYFQGNSAPDKSGLPSDRFSAERTGGSVSTLTIQRTQQEDSAVYLCASSLRGTSTDEQYFGPGTRLTVT.

The rearrangement joins TRBV2 to TRBJ2-7; 9 positions match TRBD2. The CDR3 is made up of 14 amino acids. Trimming cost V 3 bases and J 3 bases; bases outside gene matches: 3. Germline CDR1 is SNHLY and CDR2 is FYNNEI. CDR3 sequence reads: CASSDWTSVYEQYF. The CDR3 DNA follows: TGTGCCAGCAGTGACTGGACTAGCGTCTACGAGCAGTACTTC.

This clone was counted once. The chain couples TRBV18 to TRBJ2-3, with D hard to call. With 2 bases removed from V and 2 bases from J, the gap between germline ends came to 11 bases. CDR1 and CDR2 from the germline V gene are KGHSH and LQKENI. This CDR3 contains 15 residues. The CDR3, as DNA: TGTGCCAGCTCACCAATATTAGACAACACAGATACGCAGTATTTT. Its protein product is CASSPILDNTDTQYF.

The V gene is TRBV30, the J gene TRBJ1-2, with 7 bases lining up with TRBD1. The length of the CDR3 is 13 residues. Germline values: CDR1 GTSNPN, CDR2 SVGIG (reference sequence). Losses at the gene ends were 5 bases for V and 11 bases for J; bases not matched to a gene: 14. In DNA form, the CDR3 reads TGTGCCTGGCGACACCCAGGGGGTACAGTTTACACCTTC. Its protein is CAWRHPGGTVYTF.

The chain employs TRBV7-9 and TRBJ2-5, with 11 bases aligning to TRBD2. V shed 7 bases and J 0 bases; nucleotides not matched to a gene: 13. From germline, CDR1 is SEHNR and CDR2 FQNEAQ (reference sequence). The CDR3 is made up of 18 amino acids. CDR3 in DNA: TGTGCCAGCAACCCCGTATCCGGGACTAGCGGCTACCAAGAGACCCAGTACTTC. Translated: CASNPVSGTSGYQETQYF.

A single count supports this clone. The J gene is TRBJ1-1, the V gene TRBV12-5, with D maybe TRBD1 (6 bases). The V end was cut by 2 bases, the J end by 1 base, with 11 bases between. CDR3 length: 15 amino acids. The germline V gene encodes CDR1 LGHNT and CDR2 FRNRAP. CDR3 coding DNA: TGTGCTAGTGGTTTGACGACAGGAGAGAACACTGAAGCTTTCTTT. Translation gives CASGLTTGENTEAFF.

V usage is TRBV6-5 and J usage is TRBJ2-3; D call uncertain. Trimming removed 6 bases at V and 1 base at J, with 8 bases between. Germline V gene data show CDR1 as MNHEY and CDR2 as SVGAGI. The CDR3 is made up of 13 amino acids. CDR3 protein: CASRSAGTDTQYF. The CDR3 DNA sequence: TGTGCCAGCAGGTCGGCTGGCACAGATACGCAGTATTTT.

The chain carries TRBV30 and TRBJ1-2; 9 positions agree with TRBD1. The junction had 5 bases not matched to a gene; V was cut back by 2 bases and J by 7 bases. CDR1 is GTSNPN and CDR2 is SVGIG in the germline V gene (reference sequence). The CDR3 spans 13 residues. CDR3 amino acids: CAWSFGTGTGYTF. The DNA for the CDR3 is TGTGCCTGGAGTTTTGGGACAGGGACTGGCTACACCTTC.

This clone has just a few counts. V usage is TRBV7-2 and J usage is TRBJ2-3; D uncertain. V gave up 5 bases and J gave up 9 bases, with 12 bases separating them. Germline V gene data show CDR1 as SGHTA and CDR2 as FQGNSA. This CDR3 contains 12 residues. The CDR3 loop reads CASSQSIRTQYF. CDR3 in DNA: TGTGCCAGCAGCCAGAGCATACGGACGCAGTATTTT.

The CDR3 spells CASSDRVGELFF. The CDR3 coding sequence is TGTGCCAGCAGTGACAGGGTCGGGGAGCTGTTTTTT. The genes are TRBV6-6 and TRBJ2-2; 7 bases match TRBD1. This CDR3 comprises 12 residues. The germline V gene encodes CDR1 MNHNY and CDR2 SVGAGI (reference sequence). Losses at the gene ends were 5 bases for V and 7 bases for J; bases not matched to a gene: 1.

This clone was seen a single time. A read error may be the cause here, since a much bigger clone is one base away. This chain uses TRBV28 with TRBJ1-1, with D possibly TRBD1 on 5 matching bases. Germline-derived CDR1 and CDR2 are MDHEN and SYDVKM. The CDR3 loop spans 15 amino acids. CDR3 coding DNA: TGTGCCAGCAGTTTAGGGACGGACCTGAACACTGAAGCTCTCTTT. Translation gives CASSLGTDLNTEALF.